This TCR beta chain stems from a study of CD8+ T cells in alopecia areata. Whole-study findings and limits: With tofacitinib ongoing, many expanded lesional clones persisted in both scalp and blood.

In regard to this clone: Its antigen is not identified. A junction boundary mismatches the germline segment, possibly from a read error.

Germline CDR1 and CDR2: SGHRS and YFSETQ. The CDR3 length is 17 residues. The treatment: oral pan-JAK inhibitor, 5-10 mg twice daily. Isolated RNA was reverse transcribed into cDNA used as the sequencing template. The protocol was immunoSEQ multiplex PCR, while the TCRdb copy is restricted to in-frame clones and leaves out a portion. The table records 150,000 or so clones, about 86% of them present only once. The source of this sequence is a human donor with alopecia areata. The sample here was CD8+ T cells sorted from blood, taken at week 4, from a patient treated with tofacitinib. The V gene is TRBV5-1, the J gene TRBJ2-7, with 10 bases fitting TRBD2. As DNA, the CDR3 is TGCGCCAGCACGCTAGCGGGGGTCTATCCTAGCTCCTACGCGCAGTACTTC. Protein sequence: CASTLAGVYPSSYAQYF.